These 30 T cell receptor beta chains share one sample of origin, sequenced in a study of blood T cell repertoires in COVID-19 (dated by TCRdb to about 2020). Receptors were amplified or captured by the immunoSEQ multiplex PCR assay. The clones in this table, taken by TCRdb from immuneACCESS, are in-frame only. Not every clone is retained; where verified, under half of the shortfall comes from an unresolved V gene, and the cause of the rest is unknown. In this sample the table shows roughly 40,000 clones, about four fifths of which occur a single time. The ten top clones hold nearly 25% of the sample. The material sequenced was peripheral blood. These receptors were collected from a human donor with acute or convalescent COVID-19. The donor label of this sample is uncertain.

The CDR3 DNA reads TGTGCCAGCACCCAAAGGGGGAGTGGGCAGTACTTC. This gives the protein CASTQRGSGQYF. V and J are TRBV28 and TRBJ2-7, with TRBD1 as a possible D gene (6 bases). The CDR3 extends over 12 amino acids. The V end was cut by 7 bases, the J end by 9 bases, with 16 bases between. The germline V gene has CDR1 MDHEN and CDR2 SYDVKM.

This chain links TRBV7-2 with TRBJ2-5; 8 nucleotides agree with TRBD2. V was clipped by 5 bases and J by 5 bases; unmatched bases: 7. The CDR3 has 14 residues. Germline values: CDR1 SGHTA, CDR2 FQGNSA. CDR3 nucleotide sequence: TGTGCCAGCAGCCCCGGGGGGGCCTCGGAGACCCAGTACTTC. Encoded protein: CASSPGGASETQYF.

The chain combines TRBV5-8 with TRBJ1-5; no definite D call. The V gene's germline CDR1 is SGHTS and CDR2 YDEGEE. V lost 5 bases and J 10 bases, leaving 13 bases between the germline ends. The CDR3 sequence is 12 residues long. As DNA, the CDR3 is TGTGCCAGCAGACCAGGAGGAGGACCCCAGCATTTT. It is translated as CASRPGGGPQHF.

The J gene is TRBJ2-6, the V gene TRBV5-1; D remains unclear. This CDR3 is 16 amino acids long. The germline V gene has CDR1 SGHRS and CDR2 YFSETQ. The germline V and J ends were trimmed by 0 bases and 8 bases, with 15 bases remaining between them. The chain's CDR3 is CASSLGGSLSSNVLTF. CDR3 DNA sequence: TGCGCCAGCAGCTTGGGCGGTTCCCTGTCTTCCAACGTCCTGACTTTC.

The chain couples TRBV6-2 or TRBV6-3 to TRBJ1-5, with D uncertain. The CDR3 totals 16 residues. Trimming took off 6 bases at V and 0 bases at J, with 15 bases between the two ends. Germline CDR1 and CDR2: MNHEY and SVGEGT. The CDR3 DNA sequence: TGTGCCAGCAGCCCATCTCGGGGAAATAGCAATCAGCCCCAGCATTTT. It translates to CASSPSRGNSNQPQHF.

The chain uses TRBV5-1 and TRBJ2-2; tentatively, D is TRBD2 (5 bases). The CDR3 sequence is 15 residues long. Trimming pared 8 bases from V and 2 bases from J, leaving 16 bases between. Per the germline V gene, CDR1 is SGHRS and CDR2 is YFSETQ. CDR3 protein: CASRARGPNTGELFF. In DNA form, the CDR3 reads TGCGCCAGTCGTGCGCGAGGGCCTAACACCGGGGAGCTGTTTTTT.

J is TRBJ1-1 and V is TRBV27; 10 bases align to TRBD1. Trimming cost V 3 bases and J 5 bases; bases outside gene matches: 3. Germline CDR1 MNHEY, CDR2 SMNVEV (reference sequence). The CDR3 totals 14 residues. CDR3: CASSLTGGWTEAFF. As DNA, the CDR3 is TGTGCCAGCAGTTTGACAGGGGGCTGGACTGAAGCTTTCTTT.

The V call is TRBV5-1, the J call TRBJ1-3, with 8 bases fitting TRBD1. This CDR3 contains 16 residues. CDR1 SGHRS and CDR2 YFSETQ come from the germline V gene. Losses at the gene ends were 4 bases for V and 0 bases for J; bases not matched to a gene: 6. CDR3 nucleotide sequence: TGCGCCAGCAGCCCTCGGACAGGGAGCTCTGGAAACACCATATATTTT. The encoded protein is CASSPRTGSSGNTIYF. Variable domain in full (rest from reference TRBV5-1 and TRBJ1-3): KAGVTQTPRYLIKTRGQQVTLSCSPISGHRSVSWYQQTPGQGLQFLFEYFSETQRNKGNFPGRFSGRQFSNSRSEMNVSTLELGDSALYLCASSPRTGSSGNTIYFGEGSWLTVV.

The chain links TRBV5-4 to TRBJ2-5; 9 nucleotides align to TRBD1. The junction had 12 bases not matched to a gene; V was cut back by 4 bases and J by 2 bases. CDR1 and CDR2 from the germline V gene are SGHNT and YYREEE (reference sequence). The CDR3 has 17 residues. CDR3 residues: CASSLATGGFSQETQYF. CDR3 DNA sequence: TGTGCCAGCAGCCTAGCTACAGGGGGCTTTAGTCAAGAGACCCAGTACTTC.

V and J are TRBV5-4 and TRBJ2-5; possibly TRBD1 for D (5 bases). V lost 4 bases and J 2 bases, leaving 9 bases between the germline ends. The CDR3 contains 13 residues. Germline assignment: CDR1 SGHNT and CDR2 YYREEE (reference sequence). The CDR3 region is CASSRDRQETQYF. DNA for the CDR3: TGTGCCAGCAGCCGTGACAGACAAGAGACCCAGTACTTC.

The CDR3 sequence: CASSSSTGGNEKLFF. CDR3 in DNA: TGTGCCAGCAGTTCATCAACAGGTGGTAATGAAAAACTGTTTTTT. This rearrangement joins TRBV28 to TRBJ1-4; maybe TRBD1 (5 bases). V was cut by 4 bases and J by 4 bases, with 13 bases left in between. CDR1 is MDHEN and CDR2 is SYDVKM in the germline V gene. The CDR3 is 15 residues long.

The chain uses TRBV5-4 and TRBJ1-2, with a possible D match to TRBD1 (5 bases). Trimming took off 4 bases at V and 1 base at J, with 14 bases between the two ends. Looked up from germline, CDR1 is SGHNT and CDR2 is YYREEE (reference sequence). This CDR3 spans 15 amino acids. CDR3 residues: CASSPAGRYNYGYTF. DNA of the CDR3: TGTGCCAGCAGCCCGGCGGGACGCTATAACTATGGCTACACCTTC.

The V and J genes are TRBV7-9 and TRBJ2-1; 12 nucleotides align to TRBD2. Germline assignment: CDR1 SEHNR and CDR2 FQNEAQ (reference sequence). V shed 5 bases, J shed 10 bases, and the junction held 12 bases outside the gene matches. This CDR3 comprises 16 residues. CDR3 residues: CASSARLAGAAGEQFF. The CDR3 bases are TGTGCCAGCAGCGCGCGACTAGCGGGGGCCGCTGGGGAGCAGTTCTTC.

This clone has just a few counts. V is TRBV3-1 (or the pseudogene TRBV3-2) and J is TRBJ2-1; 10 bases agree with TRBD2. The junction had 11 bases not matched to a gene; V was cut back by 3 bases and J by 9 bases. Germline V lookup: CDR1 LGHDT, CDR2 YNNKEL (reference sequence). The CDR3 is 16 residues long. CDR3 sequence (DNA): TGTGCCAGCAGCCAGGGGTGGCTAGCGGGAGATACTGAGCAGTTCTTC. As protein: CASSQGWLAGDTEQFF.

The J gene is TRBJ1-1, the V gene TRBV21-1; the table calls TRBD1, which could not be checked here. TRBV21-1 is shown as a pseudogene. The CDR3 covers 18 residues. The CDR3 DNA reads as TGTGCCAGCAGCAACCCGTATTACCAGGGACAGGGGAGGACTGAAGCTTTCTTT. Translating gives CASSNPYYQGQGRTEAFF.

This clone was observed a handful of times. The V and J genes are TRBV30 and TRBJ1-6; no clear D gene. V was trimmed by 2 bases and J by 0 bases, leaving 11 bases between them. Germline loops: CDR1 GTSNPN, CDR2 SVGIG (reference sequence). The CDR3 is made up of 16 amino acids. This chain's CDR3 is CAWSREDISYNSPLHF. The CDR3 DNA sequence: TGTGCCTGGAGTCGGGAAGACATCTCCTATAATTCACCCCTCCACTTT.

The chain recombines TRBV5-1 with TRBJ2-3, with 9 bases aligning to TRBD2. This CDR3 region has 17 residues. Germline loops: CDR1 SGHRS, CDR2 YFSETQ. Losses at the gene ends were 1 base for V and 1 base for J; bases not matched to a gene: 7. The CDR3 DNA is TGCGCCAGCAGCTTGCTTTCTAGCGGGGTCGGCACAGATACGCAGTATTTT. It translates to CASSLLSSGVGTDTQYF.

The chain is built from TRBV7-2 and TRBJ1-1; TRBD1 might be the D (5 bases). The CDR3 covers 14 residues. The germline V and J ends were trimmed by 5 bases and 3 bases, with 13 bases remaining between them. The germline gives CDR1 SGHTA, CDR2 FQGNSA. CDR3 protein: CASSPRGVDTEAFF. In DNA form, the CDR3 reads TGTGCCAGCAGCCCACGGGGGGTCGACACTGAAGCTTTCTTT.

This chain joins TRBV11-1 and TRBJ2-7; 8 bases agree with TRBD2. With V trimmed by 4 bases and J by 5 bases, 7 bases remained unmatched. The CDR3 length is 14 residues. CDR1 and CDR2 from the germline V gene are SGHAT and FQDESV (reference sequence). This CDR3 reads CASSSWTSNHEQYF. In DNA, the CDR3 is TGTGCCAGCAGCTCGTGGACTAGCAACCACGAGCAGTACTTC. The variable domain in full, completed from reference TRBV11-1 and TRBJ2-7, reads EAEVAQSPRYKITEKSQAVAFWCDPISGHATLYWYRQILGQGPELLVQFQDESVVDDSQLPKDRFSAERLKGVDSTLKIQPAELGDSAMYLCASSSWTSNHEQYFGPGTRLTVT.

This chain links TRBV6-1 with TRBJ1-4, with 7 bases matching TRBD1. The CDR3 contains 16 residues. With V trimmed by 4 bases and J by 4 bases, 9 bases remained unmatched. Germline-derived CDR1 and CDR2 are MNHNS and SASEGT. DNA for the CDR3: TGTGCCAGCAGTGGCCTGGGACAGTTTGGTAATGAAAAACTGTTTTTT. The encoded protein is CASSGLGQFGNEKLFF.

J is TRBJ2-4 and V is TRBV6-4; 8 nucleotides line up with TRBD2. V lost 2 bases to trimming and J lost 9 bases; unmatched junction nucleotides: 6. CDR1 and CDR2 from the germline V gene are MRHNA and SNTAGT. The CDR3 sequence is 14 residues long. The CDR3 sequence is CASSDTGGEGIQYF. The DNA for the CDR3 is TGTGCCAGCAGTGACACGGGAGGGGAGGGCATTCAGTACTTC.

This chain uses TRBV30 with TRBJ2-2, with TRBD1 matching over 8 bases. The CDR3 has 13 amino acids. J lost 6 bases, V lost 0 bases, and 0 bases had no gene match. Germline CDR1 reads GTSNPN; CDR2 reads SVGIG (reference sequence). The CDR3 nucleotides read TGTGCCTGGAGTGTACAGGGGGCCGGGGAGCTGTTTTTT. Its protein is CAWSVQGAGELFF.

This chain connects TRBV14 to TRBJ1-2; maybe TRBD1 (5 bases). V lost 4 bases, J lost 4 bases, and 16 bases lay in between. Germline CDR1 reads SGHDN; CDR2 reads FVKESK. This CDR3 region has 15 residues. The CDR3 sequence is CASSPTLTASYGYTF. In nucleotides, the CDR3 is TGTGCCAGCAGCCCGACCTTGACAGCCTCCTATGGCTACACCTTC.

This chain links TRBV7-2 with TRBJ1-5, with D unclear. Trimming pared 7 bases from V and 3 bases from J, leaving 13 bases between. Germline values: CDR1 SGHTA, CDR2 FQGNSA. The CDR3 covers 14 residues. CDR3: CASTVDGYNQPQHF. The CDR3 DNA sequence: TGTGCCAGCACCGTAGACGGGTACAATCAGCCCCAGCATTTT.

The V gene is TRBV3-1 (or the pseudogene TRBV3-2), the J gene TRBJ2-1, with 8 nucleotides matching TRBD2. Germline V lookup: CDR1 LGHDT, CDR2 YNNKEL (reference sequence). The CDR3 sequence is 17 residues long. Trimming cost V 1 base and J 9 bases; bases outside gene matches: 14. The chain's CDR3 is CASSQGRSSGRRGEQFF. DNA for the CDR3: TGTGCCAGCAGCCAAGGAAGGTCGAGCGGGAGAAGGGGTGAGCAGTTCTTC.

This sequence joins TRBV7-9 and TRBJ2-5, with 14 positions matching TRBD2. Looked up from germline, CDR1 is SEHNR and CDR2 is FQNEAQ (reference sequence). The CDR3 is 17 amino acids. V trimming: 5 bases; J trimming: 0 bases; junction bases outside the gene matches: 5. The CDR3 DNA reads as TGTGCCAGCAGCACCCGACTAGCGGGGGGGTACCAAGAGACCCAGTACTTC. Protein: CASSTRLAGGYQETQYF.

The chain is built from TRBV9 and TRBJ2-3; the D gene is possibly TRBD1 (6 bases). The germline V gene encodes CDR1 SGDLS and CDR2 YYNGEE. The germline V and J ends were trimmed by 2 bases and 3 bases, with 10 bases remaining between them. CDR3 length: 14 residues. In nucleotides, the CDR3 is TGTGCCAGCAGCGTTTCAGGGGCAACAGATACGCAGTATTTT. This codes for CASSVSGATDTQYF. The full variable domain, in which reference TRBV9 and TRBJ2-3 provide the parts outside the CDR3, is DSGVTQTPKHLITATGQRVTLRCSPRSGDLSVYWYQQSLDQGLQFLIQYYNGEERAKGNILERFSAQQFPDLHSELNLSSLELGDSALYFCASSVSGATDTQYFGPGTRLTVL.

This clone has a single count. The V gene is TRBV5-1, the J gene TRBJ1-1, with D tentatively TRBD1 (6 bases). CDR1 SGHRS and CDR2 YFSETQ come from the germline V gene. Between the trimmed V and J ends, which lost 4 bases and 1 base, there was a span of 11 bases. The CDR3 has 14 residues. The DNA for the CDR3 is TGCGCCAGCAGCCCAAGACAGGCGAACACTGAAGCTTTCTTT. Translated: CASSPRQANTEAFF. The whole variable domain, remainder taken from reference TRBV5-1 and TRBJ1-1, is KAGVTQTPRYLIKTRGQQVTLSCSPISGHRSVSWYQQTPGQGLQFLFEYFSETQRNKGNFPGRFSGRQFSNSRSEMNVSTLELGDSALYLCASSPRQANTEAFFGQGTRLTVV.

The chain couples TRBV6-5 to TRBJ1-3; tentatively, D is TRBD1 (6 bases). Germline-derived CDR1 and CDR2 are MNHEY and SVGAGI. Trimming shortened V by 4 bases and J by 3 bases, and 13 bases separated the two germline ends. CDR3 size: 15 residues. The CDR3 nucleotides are TGTGCCAGCAGTTGGCAACAGGGCAATGGAAACACCATATATTTT. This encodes CASSWQQGNGNTIYF.

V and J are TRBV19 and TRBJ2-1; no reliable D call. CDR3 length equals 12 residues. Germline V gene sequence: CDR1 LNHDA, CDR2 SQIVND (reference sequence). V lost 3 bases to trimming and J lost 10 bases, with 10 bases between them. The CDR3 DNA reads TGTGCCAGTAGTATGTGGGCAAGAGAGCAGTTCTTC. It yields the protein CASSMWAREQFF. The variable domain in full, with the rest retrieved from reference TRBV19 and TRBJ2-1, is DGGITQSPKYLFRKEGQNVTLSCEQNLNHDAMYWYRQDPGQGLRLIYYSQIVNDFQKGDIAEGYSVSREKKESFPLTVTSAQKNPTAFYLCASSMWAREQFFGPGTRLTVL.